A selection of T cell receptor beta chains follows, all from one sample in a study of spatial heterogeneity in lung cancer. One entry per CDR3 protein, called by TCRdb with MiXCR from the 5' RACE reads. The repertoire holds 95,000 to 130,000 distinct CDR3 sequences, with 12% as singletons. Sequencing was performed on PBMCs, taken at follow-up. The receptors come from a male donor with early-stage non-small cell lung cancer. Each CDR3 is given with its conserved first and last residue. Each record gives: D gene, J gene, clone size, V gene, CDR3 DNA, CDR3 protein. The D gene is left open where the match is weak. Clone size appears in some rows only: once, few, many, or a class for an expanded clone.

D: .
J: TRBJ2-5
size: .
V: TRBV5-1
DNA: TGCGCCAGCAGCTTGGCCTATGTAACAGGCCAAGAGACCCAGTACTTC
CDR3: CASSLAYVTGQETQYF

D: TRBD2
J: TRBJ2-1
size: few
V: TRBV2
DNA: TGTGCCAGCAGGACCGGGACTAGCGGGGGAAATGAGCAGTTCTTC
CDR3: CASRTGTSGGNEQFF

D: .
J: TRBJ2-5
size: few
V: TRBV12-3/TRBV12-4
DNA: TGTGCCAGCAGCCCGGGGGGCGACGAGACCCAGTACTTC
CDR3: CASSPGGDETQYF

D: TRBD2
J: TRBJ2-7
size: many
V: TRBV7-2
DNA: TGTGCCAGCAGCTGGACTAGCCAAGTCTCCTACGAGCAGTACTTC
CDR3: CASSWTSQVSYEQYF

D: .
J: TRBJ2-6
size: .
V: TRBV12-3/TRBV12-4
DNA: TGTGCCAGCACTAAATCTGGGGCCAACGTCCTGACTTTC
CDR3: CASTKSGANVLTF

D: .
J: TRBJ1-4
size: .
V: TRBV6-6
DNA: TGTGCCAGCAGTTATCGGTCGACTAATGAAAAACTGTTTTTT
CDR3: CASSYRSTNEKLFF

D: .
J: TRBJ2-5
size: many
V: TRBV7-2
DNA: TGTGCCAGCAGCCGCGGACTGCTTCAAGAGACCCAGTACTTC
CDR3: CASSRGLLQETQYF

D: .
J: TRBJ2-3
size: many
V: TRBV13
DNA: TGTGCCAGCAGCTCTCCTAGACGGATCACAGATACGCAGTATTTT
CDR3: CASSSPRRITDTQYF

D: TRBD1
J: TRBJ2-7
size: many
V: TRBV4-2
DNA: TGTGCCAGCAGCCAATTCTTGGGACAGGGAAGCTACGAGCAGTACTTC
CDR3: CASSQFLGQGSYEQYF

D: .
J: TRBJ2-7
size: few
V: TRBV29-1
DNA: TGCAGCGTTGAAGCCGAAAAGGCCCTAGCGTACGAGCAGTACTTC
CDR3: CSVEAEKALAYEQYF

D: TRBD1
J: TRBJ2-5
size: .
V: TRBV7-3
DNA: TGTGCCAGCAGCTTAACCCCAGACAGGGAAAGAGAGACCCAGTACTTC
CDR3: CASSLTPDRERETQYF

D: .
J: TRBJ2-5
size: few
V: TRBV12-3/TRBV12-4
DNA: TGTGCCAGCAGTTTAGGGGGGGTAAAGACCCAGTACTTC
CDR3: CASSLGGVKTQYF

D: TRBD1
J: TRBJ1-2
size: .
V: TRBV28
DNA: TGTGCCAGCAGTCCAGCCCCCGGACAGGGGGCAGGCTATGGCTACACCTTC
CDR3: CASSPAPGQGAGYGYTF

D: TRBD1
J: TRBJ1-5
size: .
V: TRBV9
DNA: TGTGCCAGCAGCGTAGACAGGGGGGAGGTAGGGCCCCAGCATTTT
CDR3: CASSVDRGEVGPQHF

D: .
J: TRBJ2-7
size: .
V: TRBV9
DNA: TGTGCCAGCAGCGTATCCCCAGTGGCCTACGAGCAGTACTTC
CDR3: CASSVSPVAYEQYF

D: .
J: TRBJ1-2
size: .
V: TRBV18
DNA: TGTGCCAGCTCACCGGCGGTCACCCCTAACAACTATGGCTACACCTTC
CDR3: CASSPAVTPNNYGYTF

D: TRBD1
J: TRBJ2-2
size: .
V: TRBV30
DNA: TGTGCCTGGAGTGAACTGTGGACAGGGGGCCGGTACACCGGGGAGCTGTTTTTT
CDR3: CAWSELWTGGRYTGELFF

D: TRBD1
J: TRBJ2-3
size: .
V: TRBV10-2
DNA: TGCGCCAGCAGGGGGGACAGCCTTCGCACAGATACGCAGTATTTT
CDR3: CASRGDSLRTDTQYF

D: .
J: TRBJ2-7
size: many
V: TRBV5-5
DNA: TGTGCCAGCAGCTTGGGGGGTCAAGGGAGCGAGCAGTACTTC
CDR3: CASSLGGQGSEQYF

D: TRBD1
J: TRBJ2-7
size: many
V: TRBV27
DNA: TGTGCCAGCAGTTTATTGGGGACAGGTACCTACGAGCAGTACTTC
CDR3: CASSLLGTGTYEQYF

D: .
J: TRBJ2-3
size: many
V: TRBV24-1
DNA: TGTGCCACCAGTGATTTTGCGGGGGCTCCGAAACAGTATTTT
CDR3: CATSDFAGAPKQYF

D: TRBD1
J: TRBJ2-5
size: many
V: TRBV29-1
DNA: TGCAGCGTTGAATTATGGACAGGGGGGAATGGTGAGACCCAGTACTTC
CDR3: CSVELWTGGNGETQYF

D: .
J: TRBJ2-2
size: .
V: TRBV10-3
DNA: TGTGCCATCGGGCGACTAAACACCGGGGAGCTGTTTTTT
CDR3: CAIGRLNTGELFF

D: .
J: TRBJ2-5
size: few
V: TRBV10-3
DNA: TGTGCCATCAGTGAGTCGAGGGCAGGAGAGTTGGAGACCCAGTACTTC
CDR3: CAISESRAGELETQYF

D: .
J: TRBJ2-5
size: many
V: TRBV28
DNA: TGTGCCAGCAGTGCCGGGGACCGCATACCCAGTGAGACCCAGTACTTC
CDR3: CASSAGDRIPSETQYF

D: .
J: TRBJ2-3
size: few
V: TRBV4-3
DNA: TGCGCCAGCAGCCAAGACGGGACTGCTTTCACAGATACGCAGTATTTT
CDR3: CASSQDGTAFTDTQYF

D: TRBD1
J: TRBJ1-2
size: few
V: TRBV12-3/TRBV12-4
DNA: TGTGCCAGCAGTTTAGCGAACAGGGGCTATGGCTACACCTTC
CDR3: CASSLANRGYGYTF

D: .
J: TRBJ2-5
size: many
V: TRBV5-4
DNA: TGTGCCAGCAGCTTACAGGGCTCGACTGGGGAGACCCAGTACTTC
CDR3: CASSLQGSTGETQYF

D: TRBD1
J: TRBJ2-3
size: .
V: TRBV7-9
DNA: TGTGCCAGCAGCTCTTGGACAGGGGAAGACGCAGATACGCAGTATTTT
CDR3: CASSSWTGEDADTQYF

D: .
J: TRBJ1-2
size: many
V: TRBV7-2
DNA: TGTGCCAGCAGCTTAGCGACAGATAGAGTTCATGGCTACACCTTC
CDR3: CASSLATDRVHGYTF

D: .
J: TRBJ2-5
size: few
V: TRBV4-1
DNA: TGCGCCAGCAGCCAGCCAGGGTGGGAGACCCAGTACTTC
CDR3: CASSQPGWETQYF

D: .
J: TRBJ2-5
size: few
V: TRBV3-1
DNA: TGTGCCAGCAGCCGAGGATTCGGCGAGACCCAGTACTTC
CDR3: CASSRGFGETQYF

D: TRBD1
J: TRBJ2-7
size: few
V: TRBV2
DNA: TGTGCCAGCAGTCTCGGACAGGGATTCCCTTACGAGCAGTACTTC
CDR3: CASSLGQGFPYEQYF

D: .
J: TRBJ2-3
size: .
V: TRBV24-1
DNA: TGTGCCACCGGTCAGACGATGGATACGCAGTATTTT
CDR3: CATGQTMDTQYF

D: TRBD1
J: TRBJ2-1
size: many
V: TRBV28
DNA: TGTGCCAGCAGGGACAGGGGGCGGGGTGAGCAGTTCTTC
CDR3: CASRDRGRGEQFF

D: .
J: TRBJ2-2
size: .
V: TRBV9
DNA: TGTGCCAGCAGCGTCGGGGCGACCGGGGAGCTGTTTTTT
CDR3: CASSVGATGELFF

D: .
J: TRBJ1-2
size: .
V: TRBV6-6
DNA: TGTGCCAGCAAGGGGGGAAGGAGGTACACCTTC
CDR3: CASKGGRRYTF

D: .
J: TRBJ2-2
size: many
V: TRBV10-3
DNA: TGTGCCACCCGAGGTGGGGGTACCGGGGAGCTGTTTTTT
CDR3: CATRGGGTGELFF

D: TRBD1
J: TRBJ1-1
size: few
V: TRBV4-3
DNA: TGCGCCAGCAGCCAAGTCGTCAGGGGGCAGACTGAAGCTTTCTTT
CDR3: CASSQVVRGQTEAFF

D: .
J: TRBJ2-3
size: many
V: TRBV9
DNA: TGTGCCAGCAGCGTATTTGGCGGTGAGACAGATACGCAGTATTTT
CDR3: CASSVFGGETDTQYF

D: .
J: TRBJ2-2
size: few
V: TRBV24-1
DNA: TGTGCCACCAGTGACCCAGGACAAGTCACCGGGGAGCTGTTTTTT
CDR3: CATSDPGQVTGELFF

D: TRBD1
J: TRBJ2-7
size: few
V: TRBV10-1
DNA: TGCGCCAGCAGTCCATCCCCTCTGGGACAGGACCATCTCCGTAACTACGAGCAGTACTTC
CDR3: CASSPSPLGQDHLRNYEQYF